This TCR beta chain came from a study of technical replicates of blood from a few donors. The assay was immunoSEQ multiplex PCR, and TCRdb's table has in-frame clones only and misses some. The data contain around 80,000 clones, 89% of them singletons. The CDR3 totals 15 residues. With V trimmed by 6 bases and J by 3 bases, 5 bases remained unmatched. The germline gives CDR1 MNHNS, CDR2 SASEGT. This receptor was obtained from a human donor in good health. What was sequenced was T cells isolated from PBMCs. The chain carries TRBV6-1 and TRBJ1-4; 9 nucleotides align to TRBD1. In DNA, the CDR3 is TGTGCCAGCAGGGTACAGGGGGCACCTAATGAAAAACTGTTTTTT. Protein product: CASRVQGAPNEKLFF.